The 30 T cell receptor delta chains presented below share a single source sample, sequenced in a study of gamma-delta chains in newborns, infants, children. TCRdb redid clone calling on the reads using CATT. Of 1,500 or so delta-chain clones listed, roughly 47% were seen once; the top ten hold roughly 20%. Sequencing used blood. The receptors derive from a child who had a fever.

In this sample, this clone turned up a few times. The sample holds other DNA sequences that translate to the same CDR3. The chain has TRDV3 and TRDJ3, with 9 bases that match TRDD3. CDR3 length: 22 amino acids. CDR1 is TVYSNPD, CDR2 GDNSRS, per germline (reference sequence). V shed 1 base, J shed 0 bases, and the junction held 19 bases outside the gene matches. In DNA, the CDR3 is TGTGCCTTTACCCCTCGACGGGCAACTGGGGGACATGCCTCCTGGGACACCCGACAGATGTTTTTC. It encodes CAFTPRRATGGHASWDTRQMFF.

This clone is large by share. V gene TRDV2 combines with J gene TRDJ1; 8 nucleotides align to TRDD3. V lost 3 bases, J lost 0 bases, and 8 bases stayed unmatched. Germline CDR1 and CDR2: GEAIGNYY and EKD. The CDR3 spans 16 residues. The CDR3 DNA sequence: TGTGCCTGTGACGCCTTAGTGGGGGATGACACCGATAAACTCATCTTT. Protein sequence: CACDALVGDDTDKLIF.

To note about this clone: This may arise from a read error, as a much more abundant clone is one base away. The same CDR3 also results from other DNA sequences found in this sample. The chain has TRDV1 and TRDJ1, with D tentatively TRDD3 (5 bases). The CDR3 runs 22 residues. CDR1 is TSWWSYY, CDR2 QGS, per germline. Here the CDR3 DNA reads TGTGCCCTTGGGGACACCATAAGGGTCCCGTGGTCGTTCTCCCTGTACACCGATAAACTCATCTTT. Residues: CALGDTIRVPWSFSLYTDKLIF.

This clone was observed a few times. A read error may be the cause here, since a much bigger clone is one base away. Additional DNA sequences in this sample encode the identical CDR3. The chain is built from TRDV2 and TRDJ3; D remains ambiguous. Germline CDR1 reads GEAIGNYY; CDR2 reads EKD. The CDR3 covers 16 residues. The DNA of the CDR3 is TGCGCCTGTGACGGGTTAGATACCTGGGACACCCGACAGATGTTTTTC. Translation: CACDGLDTWDTRQMFF.

By share, this clone counts as large (0.1 to 1%). The chain couples TRDV2 to TRDJ1; 8 nucleotides align to TRDD3. This CDR3 has 16 amino acids. Germline V gene sequence: CDR1 GEAIGNYY, CDR2 EKD. J was trimmed by 0 bases and V by 4 bases; bases with no gene match: 9. In nucleotides, the CDR3 is TGTGCCTGTGAGTTTCTGGGGGACACCAACACCGATAAACTCATCTTT. Translation: CACEFLGDTNTDKLIF.

Turning to this clone: Sequence at one end of the junction differs from germline and may be a read error. CDR3: CACEALGDDADKIIF. CDR3 sequence (DNA): TGTGCCTGTGAGGCACTGGGGGATGACGCCGATAAAATCATCTTT. The chain joins TRDV2 to TRDJ1, with TRDD3 matching 10 bases. Germline CDR1 GEAIGNYY, CDR2 EKD. This CDR3 region has 15 residues.

Note on this clone: One base away lies a much larger clone, so this may be a sequencing read error. Within the sample, other DNA sequences also encode this same CDR3. This chain links TRDV2 with TRDJ1; D is unresolved. Trimming took 1 base from V and 4 from J, leaving 15 bases between them. Germline CDR1 reads GEAIGNYY; CDR2 reads EKD. The length of the CDR3 is 15 residues. CDR3 DNA: TGTGCCTGTGACACGTCATCCCCTAAACGCGATAAACTCATCTTT. Translating it yields CACDTSSPKRDKLIF.

This clone was recorded a few times. A far more abundant clone sits one base away, making this likely a read error. The sample has other DNA sequences that encode this CDR3 too. The V call is TRDV1, the J call TRDJ1; D is unresolved. Trimming stripped 2 bases from V and 3 bases from J, with 10 bases between. Germline V lookup: CDR1 TSWWSYY, CDR2 QGS. The CDR3 has 14 residues. This chain's CDR3 is CALGEVRVPDKLIF. CDR3 DNA sequence: TGTGCTCTTGGGGAAGTCCGAGTCCCCGATAAACTCATCTTT.

Turning to this clone: This may be a read error, as it is one base from a much larger clone. The sample holds other DNA sequences that translate to the same CDR3. This chain links TRDV2 with TRDJ3, with TRDD3 as a possible D gene (6 bases). Germline CDR1 is GEAIGNYY and CDR2 is EKD. The CDR3 has 19 amino acids. CDR3 bases: TGCGCCTGTGACACAGTGGGGGTCCGAAGCTCCTGGGACACCCGACAGATGTTTTTC. Protein product: CACDTVGVRSSWDTRQMFF.

A remark on this clone: A far larger clone differs by one base, so this is likely a read error. Different DNA sequences within this sample yield the same CDR3. The CDR3 region is CACDPLTRTGGLYTDKLIF. CDR3 nucleotide sequence: TGTGCCTGCGACCCCCTTACACGTACTGGGGGATTGTACACCGATAAACTCATCTTT. This chain connects TRDV2 to TRDJ1; the match to TRDD3 covers 10 bases. The germline V gene encodes CDR1 GEAIGNYY and CDR2 EKD. The J segment lost 0 bases and the V segment lost 7 bases, leaving 19 bases of the junction unmatched. This CDR3 has 19 amino acids.

The J gene is TRDJ3, the V gene TRDV2; D uncertain. Between the trimmed V and J ends, which lost 0 bases and 0 bases, there was a span of 11 bases. The CDR3 is 18 amino acids. CDR1 and CDR2 (germline): GEAIGNYY, EKD. As DNA, the CDR3 is TGTGCCTGTGACACCACGGGGTCCAGCTCCTGGGACACCCGACAGATGTTTTTC. Encoded protein: CACDTTGSSSWDTRQMFF.

A note on this clone: With a far larger clone one base away, a read error is the likely cause. This sample also contains other DNA sequences that code for the same CDR3. The chain has TRDV2 and TRDJ1; D is possibly TRDD3 (5 bases). The CDR3 consists of 14 residues. Germline CDR1 reads GEAIGNYY; CDR2 reads EKD. CDR3: CACDIWGRTDKLIF. CDR3 bases: TGTGCCTGTGACATTTGGGGCCGCACCGATAAGCTCATCTTT.

This clone is deemed large. The chain is built from TRDV2 and TRDJ1; TRDD3 matches at 12 bases. Germline V lookup: CDR1 GEAIGNYY, CDR2 EKD. J lost 4 bases, V lost 4 bases, and 18 bases had no gene match. The CDR3 spans 19 residues. DNA of the CDR3: TGTGCCTGTGAAAACTTAGTACTGGGGGATACCTACTTTCGCGATAAACTCATCTTT. Translated: CACENLVLGDTYFRDKLIF.

Worth noting for this clone: A junction boundary mismatches the germline segment, possibly from a read error. The same CDR3 also results from other DNA sequences found in this sample. The V and J genes are TRDV2 and TRDJ1, with 10 bases fitting TRDD3. Germline lookup yields CDR1 GEAIGNYY and CDR2 EKD. CDR3 length: 17 amino acids. The CDR3: CACDTIDWGINTDKLIF. CDR3 in DNA: TGTGCCTGTGACACCATAGACTGGGGGATCAACACCGACAAACTCATCTTT.

Of note for this clone: A much bigger clone sits one base away, suggesting this may be a read error. The chain combines TRDV2 with TRDJ1; 7 bases map to TRDD3. The junction had 30 bases not matched to a gene; V was cut back by 6 bases and J by 0 bases. The CDR3 has 22 residues. From germline, CDR1 is GEAIGNYY and CDR2 EKD. CDR3 nucleotides: TGTGCCTGTACACCGCTCAGTTGGCCTGGGGGGTCCGATGAAAGGTACACCGATAAACTCATCTTT. It codes for CACTPLSWPGGSDERYTDKLIF.

Worth noting for this clone: One junction end disagrees with the germline gene, perhaps due to a read error. The sample carries other DNA sequences with the same CDR3. The V and J genes are TRDV2 and TRDJ1; 9 bases fit TRDD3. Germline V gene data show CDR1 as GEAIGNYY and CDR2 as EKD. The CDR3 has 17 amino acids. The CDR3 coding sequence is TGTGCCTGTGACTTCGTACTGGGGGACCTGTACACCGATAAGCTCATCTTT. This gives the protein CACDFVLGDLYTDKLIF.

This clone is labeled as large. DNA for the CDR3: TGTGCCTGTGACGAGGTACTGGGGGATACGATCGATAAACTCATCTTT. This translates into CACDEVLGDTIDKLIF. V is TRDV2 and J is TRDJ1, with 13 bases aligning to TRDD3. The germline V gene has CDR1 GEAIGNYY and CDR2 EKD. J gave up 4 bases and V 3 bases, and 7 bases lay outside the gene matches. This CDR3 has 16 amino acids.

As for this clone: A clone one base away is much larger, so this may be a read error. The V and J genes are TRDV2 and TRDJ1; 11 bases line up with TRDD3. Germline V lookup: CDR1 GEAIGNYY, CDR2 EKD. Unmatched junction bases numbered 8, after V lost 0 bases and J lost 0 bases. The CDR3 sequence is 18 residues long. CDR3 coding DNA: TGTGCCTGTGACACCTTGATGGGGGATACGTCGTACACCGATAAACTCATCTTT. Translated, it gives CACDTLMGDTSYTDKLIF.

This clone is deemed medium-sized. The V and J genes are TRDV1 and TRDJ1, with D possibly TRDD2 on 6 matching bases. This CDR3 has 20 amino acids. The V and J ends lost 1 base and 0 bases respectively, with 24 bases between them. Germline V CDR1 and CDR2: TSWWSYY, QGS. In DNA form, the CDR3 reads TGTGCTCTTGGGGAACCTTTTCCCTCCTACTGGAGAACCTACACCGATAAACTCATCTTT. Protein product: CALGEPFPSYWRTYTDKLIF.

As for this clone: This could be a read error, since a much larger clone is one nucleotide away. The V call is TRDV2, the J call TRDJ2; 8 nucleotides match TRDD3. Germline lookup yields CDR1 GEAIGNYY and CDR2 EKD. J gave up 10 bases and V 0 bases, and 21 bases lay outside the gene matches. CDR3 length: 19 amino acids. CDR3 loop: CACDTVTVRGGGFPVQLFF. DNA of the CDR3: TGTGCCTGTGACACCGTAACGGTTAGAGGTGGGGGATTTCCAGTACAACTCTTCTTT.

This clone is medium-sized within its sample. The identical CDR3 is also encoded by other nucleotide sequences in the sample. The chain links TRDV1 to TRDJ1, with D perhaps being TRDD1 or TRDD3 (5 bases each). Per germline, CDR1 TSWWSYY and CDR2 QGS. The V gene lost 5 bases and the J gene lost 0 bases, with 25 bases spanning the gap. The CDR3 contains 19 residues. The CDR3 here is CALGLKYVVFGMYTDKLIF. The CDR3 nucleotides are TGTGCTCTTGGGCTAAAATACGTCGTCTTCGGGATGTACACCGATAAACTCATCTTT.

The CDR3, as DNA: TGTGCCTGTGACTCTGTTCGCGCCGTCGTACTGGGGGATACGCGGGACACCGATAAACTCATCTTT. Protein product: CACDSVRAVVLGDTRDTDKLIF. The gene calls are TRDV2 and TRDJ1; 13 positions agree with TRDD3. Per the germline V gene, CDR1 is GEAIGNYY and CDR2 is EKD. J lost 0 bases, V lost 3 bases, and 21 bases had no gene match. The CDR3 contains 22 residues.

By share of the sample, this clone is medium-sized. At the DNA level, this CDR3 is encoded by other sequences in the same sample as well. V and J are TRDV2 and TRDJ1; D might be TRDD3 (6 bases). With 0 bases removed from V and 0 bases from J, the gap between germline ends came to 22 bases. Per the germline V gene, CDR1 is GEAIGNYY and CDR2 is EKD. The CDR3 consists of 19 residues. The CDR3 sequence: CACDTVALAGDLYTDKLIF. The CDR3 DNA is TGTGCCTGTGACACCGTAGCCCTAGCTGGGGACCTGTACACCGATAAACTCATCTTT.

In regard to this clone: A read error is possible here, since a much larger clone lies one base away. The chain has TRDV2 and TRDJ1, with 11 bases fitting TRDD3. Looked up from germline, CDR1 is GEAIGNYY and CDR2 is EKD. The CDR3 has 14 residues. The CDR3 reads CARDTWGIPDKLIF. As DNA, the CDR3 is TGTGCCCGTGACACCTGGGGGATACCCGATAAACTCATCTTT.

A note on this clone: A much bigger clone sits one base away, suggesting this may be a read error. At the DNA level, this CDR3 is encoded by other sequences in the same sample as well. The chain couples TRDV3 to TRDJ1; a weak D match, TRDD2 (6 bases). The CDR3 is made up of 15 amino acids. CDR1 TVYSNPD and CDR2 GDNSRS come from the germline V gene (reference sequence). Trimming removed 4 bases at V and 3 bases at J, with 21 bases between. The CDR3 here is CAYSTSPSLADKLIF. The CDR3 DNA reads TGTGCCTACTCAACTTCCCCTTCCCTAGCCGATAAACTCATCTTT. Full variable domain (outside the CDR3, taken from reference TRDV3 and TRDJ1): CDKVTQSSPDQTVASGSEVVLLCTYDTVYSNPDLFWYRIRPDYSFQFVFYGDNSRSEGADFTQGRFSVKHILTQKAFHLVISPVRTEDSATYYCAYSTSPSLADKLIFGKGTRVTVEP.

A word on this clone: TCRdb's entry gives the protein of a much larger clone, which mismatches this DNA's translation at residue 16, likely from a read error; the protein reported here is translated from the DNA. J is TRDJ1 and V is TRDV2; 10 bases fit TRDD3. The CDR3 is 17 residues long. From germline, CDR1 is GEAIGNYY and CDR2 EKD. The CDR3 sequence is CACDTLGDNDYTDKLTF. Here the CDR3 DNA reads TGTGCCTGTGACACCCTGGGGGATAATGATTACACCGATAAACTCACCTTT.

This clone is large. CDR3 bases: TGTGCCTGTGACACCGTAAGGGGGATACGGTTTACCGATAAACTCATCTTT. Residues: CACDTVRGIRFTDKLIF. This sequence joins TRDV2 and TRDJ1; 10 bases line up with TRDD3. CDR3 length: 17 residues. Germline lookup yields CDR1 GEAIGNYY and CDR2 EKD. V lost 0 bases, J lost 2 bases, and 8 bases stayed unmatched.

Worth noting for this clone: This may be a read error: a much more frequent sequence differs by one nucleotide. V and J are TRDV2 and TRDJ1, with 7 bases aligning to TRDD3. V lost 1 base to trimming and J lost 0 bases; unmatched junction nucleotides: 16. Germline assignment: CDR1 GEAIGNYY and CDR2 EKD. The CDR3 covers 19 residues. The CDR3 DNA follows: TGTGCCTGTGACACAATCGTACTGGGGAATACTCATAACACCGATAAACTCATCTTT. Its protein product is CACDTIVLGNTHNTDKLIF.

A word on this clone: One end of the junction varies from germline; a read error may be responsible. This sequence joins TRDV2 and TRDJ3; TRDD3 is a possible D gene (6 bases). Germline CDR1 and CDR2: GEAIGNYY and EKD. The CDR3 has 22 residues. CDR3 region: CACDTTDGGDRKSSRDTRQMFF. In DNA, the CDR3 is TGTGCCTGTGACACTACAGATGGGGGGGACCGGAAAAGCTCCCGGGACACCCGACAGATGTTTTTC.

Regarding this clone: A much larger clone sits a single nucleotide away, making a read error possible. The chain is built from TRDV2 and TRDJ1; TRDD3 matches 7 bases. The CDR3 runs 19 residues. Germline V gives CDR1 GEAIGNYY, CDR2 EKD. With V trimmed by 3 bases and J by 0 bases, 18 bases remained unmatched. The CDR3 nucleotides are TGTGCCTGTGACGCGGTACTGGGGCCAAACAAAAAATACACCGATAAACTCATCTTT. This translates into CACDAVLGPNKKYTDKLIF.